This T cell receptor beta chain was identified in a study of cytomegalovirus exposure and HLA in healthy donors. The study's findings and limits: As was reported, the HLA-A and HLA-B alleles of most subjects were accurately predicted from TCR beta sequences.

Amplification used 60 Vbeta primers and 13 Jbeta primers. Sequencing used immunoSEQ multiplex PCR; TCRdb keeps in-frame clones, though not all of them. The sample lists roughly 80,000 clones; approximately 84% were seen once. As regards this clone: Its specificity is not known.

With V trimmed by 6 bases and J by 2 bases, 8 bases remained unmatched. CDR3 size: 15 residues. The V gene's germline CDR1 is SQVTM and CDR2 ANQGSEA. The source of this sequence is a woman between 45 and 60 years old in good health and CMV-seronegative. V and J are TRBV29-1 and TRBJ2-7, with 12 positions matching TRBD1. Sequencing was performed on PBMCs. The CDR3 sequence: CSVAGTGGLPYEQYF. The CDR3, as DNA: TGCAGCGTCGCCGGGACAGGGGGCCTCCCCTACGAGCAGTACTTC.